Below, 27 T cell receptor beta chains from the same sample are listed, as sequenced in a study of pediatric ulcerative colitis. One to two pinch biopsies were taken from the rectum during colonoscopy. Only in-frame clones appear in the TCRdb table, and some are missing; sequencing was by immunoSEQ multiplex PCR. This sample yields 18,000 or so clones, of which roughly 69% are seen a single time; around 6.6% belongs to the top ten. The sample taken for sequencing was gut tissue. These receptor sequences come from a boy younger than 18 with moderate ulcerative colitis.

This clone was seen more than once but under ten times. The V call is TRBV19, the J call TRBJ1-1, with D tentatively TRBD1 (5 bases). This CDR3 spans 12 amino acids. Germline V gene lookup returns CDR1 LNHDA and CDR2 SQIVND (reference sequence). Deletions cut 6 bases from V and 7 bases from J, with 12 bases between. This chain's CDR3 is CASRTRGGEAFF. CDR3 sequence (DNA): TGTGCCAGTAGGACGAGGGGAGGTGAAGCTTTCTTT.

The V call is TRBV6-4, the J call TRBJ2-1; possible D gene TRBD2, 6 bases. Germline-derived CDR1 and CDR2 are MRHNA and SNTAGT. The CDR3 contains 15 residues. Trimming removed 5 bases from V and 0 bases from J, with 11 bases in between. The CDR3 protein is CASSRTGDSYNEQFF. DNA of the CDR3: TGTGCCAGCAGTCGGACGGGGGACTCCTACAATGAGCAGTTCTTC.

This rearrangement joins TRBV6-5 to TRBJ2-1; a possible D gene is TRBD2 (6 bases). V was clipped by 11 bases and J by 7 bases, with 18 bases between them. This CDR3 has 13 amino acids. Germline V gives CDR1 MNHEY, CDR2 SVGAGI. In DNA, the CDR3 is TGTGCCTCGCGTGGCGCGGGGAGAAATGAGCAGTTCTTC. Translated, it gives CASRGAGRNEQFF.

This clone was seen a handful of times. This chain joins TRBV29-1 and TRBJ1-2, with TRBD1 matching over 10 bases. The CDR3 loop spans 12 amino acids. Trimming removed 3 bases from V and 11 bases from J; junction bases left unmatched: 6. Looked up from germline, CDR1 is SQVTM and CDR2 is ANQGSEA. The CDR3 reads CSVEVGQGRYTF. For the CDR3, the DNA is TGCAGCGTTGAGGTGGGACAGGGGAGATACACCTTC.

This clone was observed a few times. The chain recombines TRBV7-2 with TRBJ2-1; 11 bases line up with TRBD2. The V gene end was trimmed by 6 bases and the J gene end by 5 bases; junction bases not matched to a gene: 6. Germline CDR1 SGHTA, CDR2 FQGNSA. The CDR3 is 15 residues long. The CDR3 DNA is TGTGCCAGCAGGCGACTAGCGGGACACCACAATGAGCAGTTCTTC. It codes for CASRRLAGHHNEQFF. The variable domain in full, completed from reference TRBV7-2 and TRBJ2-1, reads GAGVSQSPSNKVTEKGKDVELRCDPISGHTALYWYRQSLGQGLEFLIYFQGNSAPDKSGLPSDRFSAERTGGSVSTLTIQRTQQEDSAVYLCASRRLAGHHNEQFFGPGTRLTVL.

The chain links TRBV7-3 to TRBJ2-3; 9 bases align to TRBD1. The germline V gene encodes CDR1 SGHTA and CDR2 FQGTGA. This CDR3 comprises 15 residues. J was trimmed by 4 bases and V by 5 bases; bases with no gene match: 7. CDR3 region: CASSGGTGNADTQYF. CDR3 bases: TGTGCCAGCAGCGGCGGGACAGGGAACGCAGATACGCAGTATTTT.

The chain carries TRBV4-2 and TRBJ2-7; 13 bases match TRBD2. CDR3 size: 17 residues. Trimming removed 1 base from V and 5 bases from J; junction bases left unmatched: 8. Germline-derived CDR1 and CDR2 are LGHNA and YNFKEQ. The CDR3 is CASSQAGTSGNRHEQYF. The CDR3 region has the DNA TGTGCCAGCAGCCAAGCAGGGACTAGCGGGAACCGGCACGAGCAGTACTTC.

The V call is TRBV7-9, the J call TRBJ2-3; TRBD1 aligns across 8 bases. CDR3 length: 17 amino acids. Germline loops: CDR1 SEHNR, CDR2 FQNEAQ (reference sequence). The trim removed 1 base at V and 1 base at J, leaving 7 bases unmatched. CDR3 nucleotides: TGTGCCAGCAGCTTAGGACTTTCGACAGGGGGCACAGATACGCAGTATTTT. Translated, it gives CASSLGLSTGGTDTQYF. Full variable domain (rest looked up from reference TRBV7-9 and TRBJ2-3): DTGVSQNPRHKITKRGQNVTFRCDPISEHNRLYWYRQTLGQGPEFLTYFQNEAQLEKSRLLSDRFSAERPKGSFSTLEIQRTEQGDSAMYLCASSLGLSTGGTDTQYFGPGTRLTVL.

With respect to this clone: Its ends do not fully match the called genes, so a read error is possible. J is TRBJ2-7 and V is TRBV5-3; TRBD1 might be the D (6 bases). TRBV5-3 is filed as an ORF, its function uncertain. The CDR3 is 15 amino acids. CDR3 protein: CASSQETGNTYEQYF. The DNA for the CDR3 is TGCGCCAGCAGCCAAGAAACAGGGAATACCTACGAGCAGTACTTC.

The rearrangement uses TRBV10-3 and TRBJ1-3, with D possibly TRBD1 on 6 matching bases. Trimming took 2 bases from V and 1 from J, leaving 9 bases between them. This CDR3 comprises 15 residues. From germline, CDR1 is ENHRY and CDR2 SYGVKD. CDR3 amino acids: CAISEQGRSGNTIYF. CDR3 in DNA: TGTGCCATCAGTGAGCAGGGGAGGTCTGGAAACACCATATATTTT.

As for this clone: The sample holds other DNA sequences that translate to the same CDR3. The V call is TRBV5-4, the J call TRBJ1-1, with unresolved D. The CDR3 totals 14 residues. Trimming stripped 0 bases from V and 3 bases from J, with 9 bases between. Looked up from germline, CDR1 is SGHNT and CDR2 is YYREEE (reference sequence). This CDR3 reads CASSLVWEDTEAFF. The CDR3 region has the DNA TGTGCCAGCAGCTTGGTGTGGGAGGACACTGAAGCTTTCTTT.

This rearrangement joins TRBV4-1 to TRBJ1-2; TRBD1 is a possible D gene (5 bases). This CDR3 is 14 amino acids long. CDR1 MGHRA and CDR2 YSYEKL come from the germline V gene. The V and J ends lost 3 bases and 4 bases respectively, with 12 bases between them. CDR3 region: CASSHGAGAYGYTF. In nucleotides, the CDR3 is TGCGCCAGCAGCCATGGGGCAGGCGCCTATGGCTACACCTTC.

The chain is built from TRBV18 and TRBJ2-7; 9 bases are shared with TRBD1. There are 14 residues in the CDR3. Germline assignment: CDR1 KGHSH and CDR2 LQKENI. V was pared by 2 bases and J by 4 bases, with 3 bases of the junction left unmatched. The CDR3 reads CASSPSDRGYEQYF. CDR3 in DNA: TGTGCCAGCTCACCATCGGACAGGGGATACGAGCAGTACTTC. Filled out from reference TRBV18 and TRBJ2-7, the complete variable domain reads NAGVMQNPRHLVRRRGQEARLRCSPMKGHSHVYWYRQLPEEGLKFMVYLQKENIIDESGMPKERFSAEFPKEGPSILRIQQVVRGDSAAYFCASSPSDRGYEQYFGPGTRLTVT.

This clone has only a few counts. This sequence joins TRBV5-1 and TRBJ1-1; D is unclear. Germline V gene data show CDR1 as SGHRS and CDR2 as YFSETQ. The CDR3 consists of 12 residues. V shed 0 bases and J shed 7 bases, with 7 bases lying between them. CDR3 sequence reads: CASSLEVGEAFF. The CDR3 DNA reads TGCGCCAGCAGCTTGGAGGTCGGTGAAGCTTTCTTT.

The J gene is TRBJ1-2, the V gene TRBV4-3; weak D call: TRBD1 (5 bases). Germline loops: CDR1 LGHNA, CDR2 YSLEER. This CDR3 spans 15 amino acids. V dropped 0 bases and J dropped 0 bases, with 8 bases sitting between them. The CDR3 protein is CASSQEEGSNYGYTF. The DNA for the CDR3 is TGCGCCAGCAGCCAAGAAGAGGGGTCTAACTATGGCTACACCTTC.

The chain employs TRBV19 and TRBJ1-2, with D unresolved. The V end was cut by 0 bases, the J end by 6 bases, with 8 bases between. Germline loops: CDR1 LNHDA, CDR2 SQIVND (reference sequence). This CDR3 contains 13 residues. The CDR3 region has the DNA TGTGCCAGTAGTATAGATTGGACTGATGGCTACACCTTC. Protein: CASSIDWTDGYTF.

This clone has just a few counts. The chain links TRBV25-1 to TRBJ1-2; 9 bases align to TRBD1. V lost 2 bases and J lost 2; bases outside the gene matches: 3. The CDR3 covers 15 residues. CDR1 MGHDK and CDR2 SYGVNS come from the germline V gene. Here the CDR3 reads CASSEGGTGNYGYTF. In nucleotides, the CDR3 is TGTGCCAGCAGTGAAGGGGGGACAGGGAACTATGGCTACACCTTC.

The J gene is TRBJ1-3, the V gene TRBV5-6; no clear D. The V end lost 3 bases, the J end lost 2 bases, and 12 bases lay between the germline ends. The CDR3 runs to 15 residues. Per germline, CDR1 SGHDT and CDR2 YYEEEE. The CDR3, as DNA: TGTGCCAGCAGCTCCGTAGGGTTGGCTGGAAACACCATATATTTT. Translated: CASSSVGLAGNTIYF.

V is TRBV12-5 and J is TRBJ1-5; the D is unclear. V was shortened by 7 bases and J by 7 bases, with 8 bases between the two germline ends. The CDR3 length is 11 residues. Per germline, CDR1 LGHNT and CDR2 FRNRAP. In DNA form, the CDR3 reads TGTGCTAGTGCCATAGGACAGCCCCAGCATTTT. This gives the protein CASAIGQPQHF.

This rearrangement joins TRBV27 to TRBJ2-7; 8 bases fit TRBD1. The trim removed 4 bases at V and 3 bases at J, leaving 5 bases unmatched. The CDR3 loop spans 14 amino acids. Germline CDR1 reads MNHEY; CDR2 reads SMNVEV (reference sequence). CDR3 in DNA: TGTGCCAGCAGTTCACCGGGACAGGTCTACGAGCAGTACTTC. Translation gives CASSSPGQVYEQYF.

This chain connects TRBV5-8 to TRBJ1-2; D may be TRBD1 (6 bases). The CDR3 has 15 residues. Germline values: CDR1 SGHTS, CDR2 YDEGEE. V was pared by 3 bases and J by 4 bases, with 16 bases between. CDR3 residues: CASSWLGALGYGYTF. Written as DNA, the CDR3 is TGTGCCAGCAGCTGGCTGGGGGCGCTGGGCTATGGCTACACCTTC.

The chain employs TRBV7-9 and TRBJ2-7; D ambiguous. V lost 6 bases and J 3 bases, leaving 15 bases between the germline ends. The CDR3 has 14 residues. Germline CDR1 SEHNR, CDR2 FQNEAQ (reference sequence). CDR3 residues: CASSSFPADYEQYF. CDR3 bases: TGTGCCAGCAGTTCGTTTCCAGCCGACTACGAGCAGTACTTC.

V usage is TRBV4-1 and J usage is TRBJ2-3; 9 nucleotides match TRBD2. CDR3 length: 19 amino acids. The germline gives CDR1 MGHRA, CDR2 YSYEKL. Trimming at V came to 0 bases and at J to 2 bases, leaving 12 bases not matched to a gene. The CDR3 loop reads CASSQDRASGMIHTDTQYF. In nucleotides, the CDR3 is TGCGCCAGCAGCCAAGACCGGGCTAGCGGGATGATACACACAGATACGCAGTATTTT.

The chain recombines TRBV6-4 with TRBJ2-3, with D possibly being TRBD2 (7 bases). V dropped 2 bases and J dropped 6 bases, with 12 bases sitting between them. The CDR3 extends over 14 amino acids. Germline loops: CDR1 MRHNA, CDR2 SNTAGT. In DNA form, the CDR3 reads TGTGCCAGCAGTGACGGAGGGGGGGAGGATACGCAGTATTTT. Amino acids: CASSDGGGEDTQYF.

V usage is TRBV9 and J usage is TRBJ1-1; D gene uncertain. Per the germline V gene, CDR1 is SGDLS and CDR2 is YYNGEE. The V end lost 2 bases, the J end lost 0 bases, and 14 bases lay between the germline ends. This CDR3 has 16 residues. The CDR3 loop reads CASSVVSAALNTEAFF. The CDR3 DNA reads TGTGCCAGCAGCGTCGTATCGGCGGCATTGAACACTGAAGCTTTCTTT.

V usage is TRBV19 and J usage is TRBJ1-2; 8 nucleotides match TRBD1. This CDR3 region has 15 residues. J lost 3 bases, V lost 4 bases, and 7 bases had no gene match. Germline V gene lookup returns CDR1 LNHDA and CDR2 SQIVND (reference sequence). The CDR3 DNA reads TGTGCCAGTAGTAATCAGGGGGCGCATGACTATGGCTACACCTTC. Encoded protein: CASSNQGAHDYGYTF.

The chain has TRBV28 and TRBJ1-5; no clear D. Deletions cut 5 bases from V and 0 bases from J, with 14 bases between. Looked up from germline, CDR1 is MDHEN and CDR2 is SYDVKM. This CDR3 is built from 16 residues. The CDR3 here is CASSPSSGYSNQPQHF. CDR3 bases: TGTGCCAGCAGTCCCTCATCGGGTTATAGCAATCAGCCCCAGCATTTT.